Below are 16 T cell receptor beta chains sequenced from a single sample in a study of T-cell memory formation after mild COVID-19 (dated by TCRdb to the early 2020s). Receptor amplification or capture employed 5' RACE. Sequencing took place on an Illumina NovaSeq 6000. TCRdb redid the processing of the public reads, applying fastp at Q25 and MiXCR, and retained in-frame beta chains. A single entry per CDR3 protein holds the most common genes and DNA from its merged rows. The sample records over 60,000 distinct CDR3 sequences, approximately 15% of which are singletons. The biggest ten clones account for 25% to 35% of the sample. Input material: PBMCs or a T cell subset sorted from them (not recorded which). These TCRs come from an adult woman who had mild COVID-19 (a few samples of this study predate the infection). The sample titles of this study are shuffled in the database, so cell type and time point are left out; the donor was told from shared clones.

This clonotype was picked up a small number of times. V is TRBV7-9 and J is TRBJ2-6; a weak D match, TRBD2 (6 bases). The ends were cut back, 5 bases at V and 0 bases at J, with 14 bases in the middle. CDR3 size: 17 residues. Germline V gene sequence: CDR1 SEHNR, CDR2 FQNEAQ (reference sequence). CDR3: CASSIPGLDSGANVLTF. DNA for the CDR3: TGTGCCAGCAGCATACCGGGACTGGACTCTGGGGCCAACGTCCTGACTTTC.

The V call is TRBV7-8, the J call TRBJ2-2; 10 nucleotides match TRBD1. The CDR3 consists of 17 residues. In germline, CDR1 is SGHVS, CDR2 FQNEAQ. V lost 5 bases, J lost 3 bases, and 9 bases stayed unmatched. The CDR3 sequence is CASSPLPGQGYTGELFF. For the CDR3, the DNA is TGTGCCAGCAGCCCACTACCGGGACAGGGGTACACCGGGGAGCTGTTTTTT.

The gene calls are TRBV7-9 and TRBJ2-1; 8 nucleotides align to TRBD2. This CDR3 contains 17 residues. J lost 6 bases, V lost 4 bases, and 14 bases had no gene match. Germline V lookup: CDR1 SEHNR, CDR2 FQNEAQ (reference sequence). CDR3 in DNA: TGTGCCAGCAGCTCCCTTACGAGCGGGAGTGGTGGCAATGAGCAGTTCTTC. Its protein is CASSSLTSGSGGNEQFF.

V gene TRBV7-9 combines with J gene TRBJ2-2; D may be TRBD1 (6 bases). This CDR3 contains 15 residues. Between the trimmed V and J ends, which lost 4 bases and 4 bases, there was a span of 13 bases. The germline gives CDR1 SEHNR, CDR2 FQNEAQ (reference sequence). CDR3 DNA sequence: TGTGCCAGCAGCTCGCGGACAGCCACCACCGGGGAGCTGTTTTTT. It encodes CASSSRTATTGELFF.

The V and J genes are TRBV4-2 and TRBJ2-7; TRBD2 is a possible D gene (5 bases). Germline CDR1 LGHNA, CDR2 YNFKEQ. The ends were cut back, 0 bases at V and 11 bases at J, with 11 bases in the middle. This CDR3 has 12 residues. CDR3 DNA: TGTGCCAGCAGCCAAGATGGGAGAAAGGAGTACTTC. Its protein product is CASSQDGRKEYF.

This clonotype was seen more than once but under ten times. The chain links TRBV6-4 to TRBJ2-1; 7 bases line up with TRBD1. J lost 6 bases, V lost 0 bases, and 2 bases had no gene match. CDR1 is MRHNA, CDR2 SNTAGT, per germline. The CDR3 extends over 14 amino acids. Here the CDR3 DNA reads TGTGCCAGCAGTGACTCATACAGGGGCAATGAGCAGTTCTTC. Translated: CASSDSYRGNEQFF.

In its sample, this clonotype was seen a few times. The chain recombines TRBV12-3 or TRBV12-4 with TRBJ2-7, with 9 bases that match TRBD2. Unmatched junction bases numbered 10, after V lost 6 bases and J lost 4 bases. CDR3 length: 15 residues. The CDR3 nucleotides read TGTGCCAGCAGGCCGGCGGGTAGCGGGAGTTACGAGCAGTACTTC. This codes for CASRPAGSGSYEQYF.

A few counts support this clonotype. This CDR3 reads CASSFAGNHQPQHF. The CDR3 nucleotides read TGTGCCAGCAGTTTCGCAGGGAACCATCAGCCCCAGCATTTT. V usage is TRBV27 and J usage is TRBJ1-5; TRBD1 is a possible D gene (5 bases). Trimming took off 3 bases at V and 5 bases at J, with 11 bases between the two ends. The CDR3 has 14 residues. Looked up from germline, CDR1 is MNHEY and CDR2 is SMNVEV (reference sequence).

V gene TRBV5-1 combines with J gene TRBJ1-2; D is possibly TRBD1 (5 bases). The germline CDR1 and CDR2 sequences are SGHRS and YFSETQ. The CDR3 length is 16 residues. Trimming pared 0 bases from V and 0 bases from J, leaving 12 bases between. DNA of the CDR3: TGCGCCAGCAGCTTGGGCGACAGAGAAGCTAACTATGGCTACACCTTC. This gives the protein CASSLGDREANYGYTF.

This clonotype was found a few times. The rearrangement joins TRBV11-2 to TRBJ1-2; D is perhaps TRBD1 (5 bases). Germline lookup yields CDR1 SGHAT and CDR2 FQNNGV. The CDR3 is 13 residues long. The V end was cut by 7 bases, the J end by 5 bases, with 14 bases between. The CDR3 nucleotides are TGTGCCAGCACCCCCGGGACCCTGTATGGCTACACCTTC. It encodes CASTPGTLYGYTF.

This clonotype occurred a few times. V usage is TRBV27 and J usage is TRBJ1-1; D gene unclear. CDR1 MNHEY and CDR2 SMNVEV come from the germline V gene (reference sequence). CDR3 length equals 15 residues. Trimming left V 5 bases short and J 1 base short, with 14 bases between. CDR3 region: CASSPYSAQNTEAFF. The CDR3 DNA follows: TGTGCCAGCAGTCCGTATTCAGCCCAGAACACTGAAGCTTTCTTT.

The chain combines TRBV7-6 with TRBJ2-7; 8 bases agree with TRBD2. The CDR3 is made up of 13 amino acids. The junction had 5 bases not matched to a gene; V was cut back by 5 bases and J by 5 bases. Germline V gene data show CDR1 as SGHVS and CDR2 as FNYEAQ. The CDR3 DNA reads TGTGCCAGCAGCCTACCGGGGGGGGACGAGCAGTACTTC. Translation: CASSLPGGDEQYF.

The chain couples TRBV7-6 to TRBJ2-3; D may be TRBD1 or TRBD2 (5 bases each). CDR1 SGHVS and CDR2 FNYEAQ come from the germline V gene. This CDR3 spans 13 amino acids. Trimming took off 8 bases at V and 1 base at J, with 10 bases between the two ends. For the CDR3, the DNA is TGTGCCAGCCGAGGGGAAGGCACAGATACGCAGTATTTT. It specifies CASRGEGTDTQYF. The entire variable domain, with the rest obtained from reference TRBV7-6 and TRBJ2-3, is as follows: GAGVSQSPRYKVTKRGQDVALRCDPISGHVSLYWYRQALGQGPEFLTYFNYEAQQDKSGLPNDRFSAERPEGSISTLTIQRTEQRDSAMYRCASRGEGTDTQYFGPGTRLTVL.

The gene calls are TRBV27 and TRBJ1-2, with 10 bases identical to TRBD1. J lost 8 bases, V lost 6 bases, and 6 bases had no gene match. The germline CDR1 and CDR2 sequences are MNHEY and SMNVEV (reference sequence). The CDR3 is 13 residues long. The CDR3 nucleotides read TGTGCCAGCAGGGGACAGGGGTTAGTGGGCTACACCTTC. Translating it yields CASRGQGLVGYTF.

The chain recombines TRBV21-1 with TRBJ2-7; the listed D gene, TRBD2, was not tested against the DNA. TRBV21-1 is a recognized pseudogene. The CDR3 runs to 15 residues. CDR3 in amino acids: CASSPQVGRHYEQYF. The DNA for the CDR3 is TGTGCCAGCAGCCCCCAAGTAGGGAGACACTACGAGCAGTACTTC.

This clonotype turned up a few times. This sequence joins TRBV20-1 and TRBJ2-3, with 8 bases that match TRBD2. Trimming cost V 2 bases and J 4 bases; bases outside gene matches: 11. The germline gives CDR1 DFQATT, CDR2 SNEGSKA (reference sequence). This CDR3 contains 16 residues. CDR3 sequence (DNA): TGCAGTGCTAGAAAAGGTCCGGGAGGGCCGGCAGATACGCAGTATTTT. Its translation: CSARKGPGGPADTQYF.